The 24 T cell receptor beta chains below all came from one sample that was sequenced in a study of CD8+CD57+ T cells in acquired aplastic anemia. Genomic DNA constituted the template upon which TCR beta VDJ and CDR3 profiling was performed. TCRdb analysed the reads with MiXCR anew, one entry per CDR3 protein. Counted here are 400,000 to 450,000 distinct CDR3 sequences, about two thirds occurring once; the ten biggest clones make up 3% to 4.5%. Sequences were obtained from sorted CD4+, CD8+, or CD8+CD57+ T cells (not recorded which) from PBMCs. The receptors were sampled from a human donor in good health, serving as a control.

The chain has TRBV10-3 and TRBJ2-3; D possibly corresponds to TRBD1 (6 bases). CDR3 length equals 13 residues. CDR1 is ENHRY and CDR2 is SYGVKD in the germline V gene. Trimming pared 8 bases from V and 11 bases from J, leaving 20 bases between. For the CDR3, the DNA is TGTGCCATCTACCGCGAGGTCACAGGGATGCAGTATTTT. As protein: CAIYREVTGMQYF.

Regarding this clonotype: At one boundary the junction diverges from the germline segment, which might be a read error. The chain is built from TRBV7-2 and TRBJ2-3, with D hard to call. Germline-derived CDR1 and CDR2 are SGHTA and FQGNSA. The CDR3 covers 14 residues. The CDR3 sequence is CATRFDGSTDTRHF. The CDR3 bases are TGCGCCACCCGTTTCGACGGCAGCACGGATACGCGGCATTTT. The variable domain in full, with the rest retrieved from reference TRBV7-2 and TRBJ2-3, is GAGVSQSPSNKVTEKGKDVELRCDPISGHTALYWYRQSLGQGLEFLIYFQGNSAPDKSGLPSDRFSAERTGGSVSTLTIQRTQQEDSAVYLCATRFDGSTDTRHFGPGTRLTVL.

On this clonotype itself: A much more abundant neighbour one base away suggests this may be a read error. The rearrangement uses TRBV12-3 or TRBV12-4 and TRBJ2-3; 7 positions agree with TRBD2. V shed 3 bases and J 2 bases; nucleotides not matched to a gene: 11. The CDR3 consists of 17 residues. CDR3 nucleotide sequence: TGTGCCAGCAGTTTTTTCGCTAGCGGCCCCCTCACAGATACGCAGTATTTT. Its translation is CASSFFASGPLTDTQYF.

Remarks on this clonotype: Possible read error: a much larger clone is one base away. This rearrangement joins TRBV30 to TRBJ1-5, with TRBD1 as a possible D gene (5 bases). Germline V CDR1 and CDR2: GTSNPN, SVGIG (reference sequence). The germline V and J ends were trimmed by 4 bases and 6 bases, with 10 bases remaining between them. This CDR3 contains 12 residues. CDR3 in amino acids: CAWTRGGQPQHF. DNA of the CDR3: TGTGCCTGGACCCGGGGGGGTCAGCCCCAGCATTTT.

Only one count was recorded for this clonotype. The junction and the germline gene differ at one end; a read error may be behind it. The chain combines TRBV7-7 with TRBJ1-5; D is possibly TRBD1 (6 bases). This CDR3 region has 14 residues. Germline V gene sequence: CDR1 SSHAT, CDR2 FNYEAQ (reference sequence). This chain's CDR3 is CASTLPSGGPDPHF. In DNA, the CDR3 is TGTGCTAGCACCCTACCTAGCGGGGGGCCCGACCCGCATTTT.

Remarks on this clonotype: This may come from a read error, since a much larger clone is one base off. The CDR3 reads CASSLGREGLNEQFF. Here the CDR3 DNA reads TGTGCCAGCAGTTTAGGGCGGGAGGGCCTCAATGAGCAGTTCTTC. J is TRBJ2-1 and V is TRBV7-8; 9 bases line up with TRBD2. Germline lookup yields CDR1 SGHVS and CDR2 FQNEAQ. This CDR3 is built from 15 residues.

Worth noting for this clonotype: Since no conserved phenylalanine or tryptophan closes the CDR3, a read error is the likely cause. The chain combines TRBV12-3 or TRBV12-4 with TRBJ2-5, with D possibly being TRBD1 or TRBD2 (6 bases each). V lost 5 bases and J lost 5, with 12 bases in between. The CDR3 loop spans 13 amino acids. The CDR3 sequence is CASSKGGGETQYL. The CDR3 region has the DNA TGTGCCAGCAGTAAGGGGGGAGGCGAGACCCAGTACCTC.

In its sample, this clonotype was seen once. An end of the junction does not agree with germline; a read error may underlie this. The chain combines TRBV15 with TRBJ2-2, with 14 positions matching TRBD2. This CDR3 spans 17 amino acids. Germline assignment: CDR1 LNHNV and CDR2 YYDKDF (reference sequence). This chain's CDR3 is CATSSSGLAGVRGALFF. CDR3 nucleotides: TGTGCCACCAGCTCGTCGGGACTAGCGGGGGTCCGCGGGGCGCTGTTTTTT.

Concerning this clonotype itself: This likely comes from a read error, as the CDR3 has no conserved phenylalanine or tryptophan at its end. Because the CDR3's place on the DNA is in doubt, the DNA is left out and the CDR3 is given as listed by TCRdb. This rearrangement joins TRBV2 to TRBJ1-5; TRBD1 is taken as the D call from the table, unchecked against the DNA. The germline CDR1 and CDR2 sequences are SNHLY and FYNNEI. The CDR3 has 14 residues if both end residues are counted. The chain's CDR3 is CASRQLTGNKHEHS.

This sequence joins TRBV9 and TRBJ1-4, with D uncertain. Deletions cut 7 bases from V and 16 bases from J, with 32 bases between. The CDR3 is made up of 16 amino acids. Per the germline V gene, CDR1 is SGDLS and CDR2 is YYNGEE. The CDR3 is CASSPGPTQVSEQPFF. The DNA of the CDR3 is TGTGCCAGCTCACCGGGCCCCACGCAGGTTTCTGAACAACCGTTTTTT.

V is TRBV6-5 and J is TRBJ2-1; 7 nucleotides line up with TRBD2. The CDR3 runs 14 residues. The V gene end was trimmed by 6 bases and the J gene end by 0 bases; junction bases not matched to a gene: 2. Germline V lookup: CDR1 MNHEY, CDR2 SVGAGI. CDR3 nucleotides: TGTGCCAGCAGGGGGGGGAACTCCTACAATGAGCAGTTCTTC. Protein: CASRGGNSYNEQFF.

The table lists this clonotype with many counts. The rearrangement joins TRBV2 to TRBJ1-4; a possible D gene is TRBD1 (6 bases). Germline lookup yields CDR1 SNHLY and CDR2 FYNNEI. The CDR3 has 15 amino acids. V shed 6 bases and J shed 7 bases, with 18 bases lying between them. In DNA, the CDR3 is TGTGCCAGCAGGATCCGGGACAACTCAGGTGAAAAACTGTTTTTT. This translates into CASRIRDNSGEKLFF.

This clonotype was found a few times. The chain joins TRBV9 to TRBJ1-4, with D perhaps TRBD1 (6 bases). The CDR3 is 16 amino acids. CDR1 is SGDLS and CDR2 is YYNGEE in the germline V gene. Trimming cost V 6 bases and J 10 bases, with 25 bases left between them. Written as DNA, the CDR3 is TGTGCCAGCACGAGAGGGGGGGCGGGAGGTGGTGGAAAACTGTTTTTT. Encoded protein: CASTRGGAGGGGKLFF.

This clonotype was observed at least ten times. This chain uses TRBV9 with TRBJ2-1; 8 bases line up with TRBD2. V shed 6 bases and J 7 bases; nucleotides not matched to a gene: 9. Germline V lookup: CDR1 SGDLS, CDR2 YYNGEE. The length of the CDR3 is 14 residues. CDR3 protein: CASTRAGGVNEQFF. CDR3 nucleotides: TGTGCCAGCACTAGGGCGGGGGGAGTTAATGAGCAGTTCTTC. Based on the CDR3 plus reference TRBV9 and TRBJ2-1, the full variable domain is DSGVTQTPKHLITATGQRVTLRCSPRSGDLSVYWYQQSLDQGLQFLIQYYNGEERAKGNILERFSAQQFPDLHSELNLSSLELGDSALYFCASTRAGGVNEQFFGPGTRLTVL.

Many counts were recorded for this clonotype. CDR3 region: CSARRQDYNSPLHF. CDR3 bases: TGCAGTGCTAGGAGACAGGACTATAATTCACCCCTCCACTTT. V gene TRBV20-1 combines with J gene TRBJ1-6; D is possibly TRBD1 (6 bases). The CDR3 has 14 amino acids. Trimming removed 3 bases at V and 3 bases at J, with 9 bases between. The germline V gene has CDR1 DFQATT and CDR2 SNEGSKA (reference sequence).

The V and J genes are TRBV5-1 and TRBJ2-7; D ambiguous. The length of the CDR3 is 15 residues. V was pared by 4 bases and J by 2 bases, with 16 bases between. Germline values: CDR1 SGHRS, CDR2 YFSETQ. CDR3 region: CASSTTGMDTYEQYF. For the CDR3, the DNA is TGCGCCAGCAGCACGACTGGGATGGATACCTACGAGCAGTACTTC.

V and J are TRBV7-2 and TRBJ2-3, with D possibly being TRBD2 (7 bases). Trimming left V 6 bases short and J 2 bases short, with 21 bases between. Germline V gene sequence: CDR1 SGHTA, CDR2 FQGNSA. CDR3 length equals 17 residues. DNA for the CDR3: TGTGCCAGCAGTGATCGGCTAGGGGGGGGGCTCACAGATACGCAGTATTTT. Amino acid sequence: CASSDRLGGGLTDTQYF.

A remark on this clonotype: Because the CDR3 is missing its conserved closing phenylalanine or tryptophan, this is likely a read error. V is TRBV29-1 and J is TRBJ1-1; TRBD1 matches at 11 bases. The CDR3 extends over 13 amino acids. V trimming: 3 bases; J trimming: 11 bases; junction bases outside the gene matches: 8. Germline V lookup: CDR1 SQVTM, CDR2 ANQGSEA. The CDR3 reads CSVERTGGFLAFL. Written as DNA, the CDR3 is TGCAGCGTTGAGAGGACAGGGGGCTTCCTGGCTTTCCTT.

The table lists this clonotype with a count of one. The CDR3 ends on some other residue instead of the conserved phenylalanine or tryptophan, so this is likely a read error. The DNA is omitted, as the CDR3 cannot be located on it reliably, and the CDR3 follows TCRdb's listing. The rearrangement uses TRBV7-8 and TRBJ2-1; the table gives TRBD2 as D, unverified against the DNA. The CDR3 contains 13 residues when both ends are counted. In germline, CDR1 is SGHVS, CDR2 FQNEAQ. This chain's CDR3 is CASSRDGGWEEYT.

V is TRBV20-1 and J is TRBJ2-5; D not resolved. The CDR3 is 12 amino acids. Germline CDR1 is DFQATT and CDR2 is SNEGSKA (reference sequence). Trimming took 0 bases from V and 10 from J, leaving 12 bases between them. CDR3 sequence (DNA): TGCAGTGCTAGAGATCCCCGCATGCACCAGTACTTC. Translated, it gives CSARDPRMHQYF.

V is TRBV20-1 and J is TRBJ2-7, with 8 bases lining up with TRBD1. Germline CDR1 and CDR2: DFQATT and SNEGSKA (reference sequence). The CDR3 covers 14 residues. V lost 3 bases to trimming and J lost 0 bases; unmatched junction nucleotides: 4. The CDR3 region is CSASGDRSSYEQYF. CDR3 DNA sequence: TGCAGTGCTAGTGGGGACAGGAGCTCCTACGAGCAGTACTTC.

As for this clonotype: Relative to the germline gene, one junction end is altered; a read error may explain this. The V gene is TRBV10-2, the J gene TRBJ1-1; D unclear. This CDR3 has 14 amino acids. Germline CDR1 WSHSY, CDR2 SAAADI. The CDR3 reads CASIVESGNTEVFF. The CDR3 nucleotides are TGCGCCAGCATTGTCGAATCCGGGAACACTGAAGTTTTCTTT.

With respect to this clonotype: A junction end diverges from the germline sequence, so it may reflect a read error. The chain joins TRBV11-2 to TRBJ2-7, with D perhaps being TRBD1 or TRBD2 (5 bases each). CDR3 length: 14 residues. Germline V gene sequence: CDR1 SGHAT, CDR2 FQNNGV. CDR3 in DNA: TGCGCCAGCAGAACAGGACTCGCGCGGGCCAGGGCGTACTTC. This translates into CASRTGLARARAYF.

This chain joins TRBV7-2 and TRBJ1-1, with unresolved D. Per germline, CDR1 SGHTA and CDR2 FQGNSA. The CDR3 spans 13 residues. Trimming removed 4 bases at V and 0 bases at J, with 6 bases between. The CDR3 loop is CASSSGVNTEAFF. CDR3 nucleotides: TGTGCCAGCAGCTCCGGTGTGAACACTGAAGCTTTCTTT. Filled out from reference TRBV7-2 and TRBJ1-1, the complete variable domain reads GAGVSQSPSNKVTEKGKDVELRCDPISGHTALYWYRQSLGQGLEFLIYFQGNSAPDKSGLPSDRFSAERTGGSVSTLTIQRTQQEDSAVYLCASSSGVNTEAFFGQGTRLTVV.